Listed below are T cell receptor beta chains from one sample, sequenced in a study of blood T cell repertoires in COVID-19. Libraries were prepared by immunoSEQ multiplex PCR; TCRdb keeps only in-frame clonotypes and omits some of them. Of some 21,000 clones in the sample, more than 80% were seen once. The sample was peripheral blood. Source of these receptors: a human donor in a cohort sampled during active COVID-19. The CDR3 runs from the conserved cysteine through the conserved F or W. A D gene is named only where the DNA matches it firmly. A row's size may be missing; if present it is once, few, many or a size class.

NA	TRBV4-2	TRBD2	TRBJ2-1	CASSQPSGTYNEQFF	TGTGCCAGCAGCCAACCTAGCGGGACATACAATGAGCAGTTCTTC
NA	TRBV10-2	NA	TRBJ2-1	CASIDHTEQFF	TGCGCCAGCATTGACCACACTGAGCAGTTCTTC
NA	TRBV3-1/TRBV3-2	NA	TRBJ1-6	CASSRRDNNSPLHF	TGTGCCAGCAGCCGTCGGGACAATAATTCACCCCTCCACTTT
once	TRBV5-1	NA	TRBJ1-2	CASSLSRGYGYTF	TGCGCCAGCAGCTTGTCACGCGGCTATGGCTACACCTTC
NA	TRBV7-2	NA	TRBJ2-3	CASSTRWDTQYF	TGTGCCAGCAGCACCAGGTGGGATACGCAGTATTTT
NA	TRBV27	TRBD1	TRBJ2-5	CASGQGAQETQYF	TGTGCCAGCGGACAGGGCGCCCAAGAGACCCAGTACTTC
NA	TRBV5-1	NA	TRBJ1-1	CASSLPDAGAEAFF	TGCGCCAGCAGCTTGCCAGACGCAGGGGCTGAAGCTTTCTTT
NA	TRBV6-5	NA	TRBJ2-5	CASSPGLSTTQYF	TGTGCCAGCAGTCCTGGTCTAAGCACGACCCAGTACTTC
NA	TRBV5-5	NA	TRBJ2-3	CASSSAAHNTDTQYF	TGTGCCAGCAGCTCAGCGGCCCACAACACAGATACGCAGTATTTT
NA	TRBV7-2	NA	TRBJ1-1	CASSLAPGSGTEAFF	TGTGCCAGCAGCTTAGCACCGGGGAGTGGGACTGAAGCTTTCTTT
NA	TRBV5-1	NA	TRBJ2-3	CASSWAGTTSTDTQYF	TGCGCCAGCAGCTGGGCCGGGACAACTAGCACAGATACGCAGTATTTT
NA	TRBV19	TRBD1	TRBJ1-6	CASSIPGTGSNSPLHF	TGTGCCAGTAGTATACCCGGGACAGGGTCAAATTCACCCCTCCACTTT
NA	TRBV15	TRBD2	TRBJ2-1	CATSRPTGAGGPRNEQFF	TGTGCCACCAGCAGACCAACTGGAGCGGGGGGGCCGAGGAATGAGCAGTTCTTC
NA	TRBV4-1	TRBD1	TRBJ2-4	CASSQDLSGQGASRAKNIQYF	TGCGCCAGCAGCCAAGATCTTTCGGGACAGGGGGCTTCTAGAGCCAAAAACATTCAGTACTTC
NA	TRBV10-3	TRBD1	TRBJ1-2	CAASQGAPYGYTF	TGTGCCGCCTCTCAGGGGGCTCCCTATGGCTACACCTTC
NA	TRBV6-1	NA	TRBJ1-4	CASSEEQIEYEKLFF	TGTGCCAGCAGTGAAGAACAGATTGAATATGAAAAACTGTTTTTT
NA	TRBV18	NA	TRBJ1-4	CASSPAVSNEKLFF	TGTGCCAGCTCACCAGCGGTCAGTAATGAAAAACTGTTTTTT
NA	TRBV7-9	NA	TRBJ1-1	CASREGQTEAFF	TGTGCCAGCAGGGAGGGTCAGACTGAAGCTTTCTTT
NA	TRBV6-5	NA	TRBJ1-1	CASSPTGMNTEAFF	TGTGCCAGCAGCCCGACGGGGATGAACACTGAAGCTTTCTTT
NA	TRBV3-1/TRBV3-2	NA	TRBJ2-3	CASSQRAGGTDTQYF	TGTGCCAGCAGCCAGAGAGCGGGTGGCACAGATACGCAGTATTTT
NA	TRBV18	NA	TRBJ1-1	CASSPRETVNTEAFF	TGTGCCAGCTCACCACGAGAAACGGTGAACACTGAAGCTTTCTTT
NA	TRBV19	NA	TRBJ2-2	CASSMAGVNTGELFF	TGTGCCAGTAGTATGGCAGGGGTGAACACCGGGGAGCTGTTTTTT
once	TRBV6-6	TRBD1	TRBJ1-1	CASSPQPGQRFLNTEAFF	TGTGCCAGCAGTCCCCAACCGGGACAGCGGTTCCTGAACACTGAAGCTTTCTTT
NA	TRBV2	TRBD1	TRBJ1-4	CASSRDSGLALEKLFF	TGTGCCAGCAGTAGGGACAGCGGACTCGCTCTAGAAAAACTGTTTTTT
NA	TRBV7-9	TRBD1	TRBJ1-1	CASSPGQLNTEAFF	TGTGCCAGCAGCCCGGGACAGCTTAACACTGAAGCTTTCTTT
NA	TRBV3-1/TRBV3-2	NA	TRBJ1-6	CASSQVLTGYSPLHF	TGTGCCAGCAGCCAAGTTTTAACAGGGTATTCACCCCTCCACTTT
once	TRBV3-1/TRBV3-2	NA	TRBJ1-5	CASSQLGSGQPQHF	TGTGCCAGCAGCCAATTGGGGAGTGGTCAGCCCCAGCATTTT
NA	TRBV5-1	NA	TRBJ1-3	CASSYGAGNTIYF	TGCGCCAGCAGCTACGGGGCTGGAAACACCATATATTTT
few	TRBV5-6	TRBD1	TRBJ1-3	CASSFFSGGYGNTIYF	TGTGCCAGCAGCTTTTTTTCAGGGGGTTATGGAAACACCATATATTTT
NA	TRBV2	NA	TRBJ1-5	CASSAYRDVQPQHF	TGTGCCAGCAGCGCCTACAGGGATGTGCAGCCCCAGCATTTT